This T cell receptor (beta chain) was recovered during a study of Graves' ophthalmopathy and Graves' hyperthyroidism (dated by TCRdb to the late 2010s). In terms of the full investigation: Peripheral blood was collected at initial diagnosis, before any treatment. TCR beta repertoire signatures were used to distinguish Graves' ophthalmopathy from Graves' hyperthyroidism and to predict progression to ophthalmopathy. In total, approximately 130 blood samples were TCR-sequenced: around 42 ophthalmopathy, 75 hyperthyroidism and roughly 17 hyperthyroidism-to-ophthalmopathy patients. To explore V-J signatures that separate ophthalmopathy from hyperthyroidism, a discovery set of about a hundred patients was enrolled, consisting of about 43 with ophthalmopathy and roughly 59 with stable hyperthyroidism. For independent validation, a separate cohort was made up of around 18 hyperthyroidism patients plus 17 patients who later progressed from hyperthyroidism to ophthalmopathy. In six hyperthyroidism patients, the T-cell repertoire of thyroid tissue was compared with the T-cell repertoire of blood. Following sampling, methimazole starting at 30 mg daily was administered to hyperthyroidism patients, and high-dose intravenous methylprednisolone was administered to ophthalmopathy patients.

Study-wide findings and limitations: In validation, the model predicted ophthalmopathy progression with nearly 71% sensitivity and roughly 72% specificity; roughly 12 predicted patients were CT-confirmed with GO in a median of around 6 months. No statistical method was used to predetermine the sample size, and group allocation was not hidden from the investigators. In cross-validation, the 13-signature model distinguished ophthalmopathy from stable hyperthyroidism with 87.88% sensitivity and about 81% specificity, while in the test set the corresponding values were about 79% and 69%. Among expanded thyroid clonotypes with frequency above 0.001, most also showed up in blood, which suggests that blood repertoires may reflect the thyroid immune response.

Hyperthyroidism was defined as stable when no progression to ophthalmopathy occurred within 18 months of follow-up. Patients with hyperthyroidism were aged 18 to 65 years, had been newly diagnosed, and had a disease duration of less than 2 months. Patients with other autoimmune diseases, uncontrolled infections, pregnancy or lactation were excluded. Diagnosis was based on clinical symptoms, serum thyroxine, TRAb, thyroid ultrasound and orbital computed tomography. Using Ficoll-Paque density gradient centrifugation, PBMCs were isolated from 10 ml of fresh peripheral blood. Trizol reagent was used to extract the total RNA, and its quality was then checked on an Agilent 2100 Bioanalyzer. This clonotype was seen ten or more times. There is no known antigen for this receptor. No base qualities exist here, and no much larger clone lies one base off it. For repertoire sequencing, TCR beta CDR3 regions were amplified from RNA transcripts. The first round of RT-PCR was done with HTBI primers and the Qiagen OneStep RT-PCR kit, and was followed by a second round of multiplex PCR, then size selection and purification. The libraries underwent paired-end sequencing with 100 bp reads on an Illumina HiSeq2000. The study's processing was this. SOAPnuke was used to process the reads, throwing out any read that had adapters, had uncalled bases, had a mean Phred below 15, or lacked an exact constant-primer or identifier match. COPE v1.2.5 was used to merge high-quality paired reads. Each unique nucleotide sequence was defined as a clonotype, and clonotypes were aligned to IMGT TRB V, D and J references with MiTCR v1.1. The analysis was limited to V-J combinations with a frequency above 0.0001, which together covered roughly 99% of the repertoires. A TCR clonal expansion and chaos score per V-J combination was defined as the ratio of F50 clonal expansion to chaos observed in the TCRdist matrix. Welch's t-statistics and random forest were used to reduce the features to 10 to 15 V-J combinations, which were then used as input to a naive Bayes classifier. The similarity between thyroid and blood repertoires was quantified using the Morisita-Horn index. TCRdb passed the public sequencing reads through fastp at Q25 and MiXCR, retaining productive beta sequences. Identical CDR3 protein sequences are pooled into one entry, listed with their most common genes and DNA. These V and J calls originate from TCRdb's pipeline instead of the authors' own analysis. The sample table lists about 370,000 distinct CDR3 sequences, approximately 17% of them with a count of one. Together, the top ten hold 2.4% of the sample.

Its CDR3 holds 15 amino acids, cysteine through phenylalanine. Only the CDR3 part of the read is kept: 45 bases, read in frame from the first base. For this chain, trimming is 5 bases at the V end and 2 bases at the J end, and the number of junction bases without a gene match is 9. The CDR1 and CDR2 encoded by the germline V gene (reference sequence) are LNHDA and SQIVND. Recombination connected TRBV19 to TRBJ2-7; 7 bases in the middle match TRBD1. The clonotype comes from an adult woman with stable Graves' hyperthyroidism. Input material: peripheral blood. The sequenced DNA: TGTGCCAGTAGTCCAGGACAGGTTCGGACCTACGAGCAGTACTTC. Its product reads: CASSPGQVRTYEQYF.